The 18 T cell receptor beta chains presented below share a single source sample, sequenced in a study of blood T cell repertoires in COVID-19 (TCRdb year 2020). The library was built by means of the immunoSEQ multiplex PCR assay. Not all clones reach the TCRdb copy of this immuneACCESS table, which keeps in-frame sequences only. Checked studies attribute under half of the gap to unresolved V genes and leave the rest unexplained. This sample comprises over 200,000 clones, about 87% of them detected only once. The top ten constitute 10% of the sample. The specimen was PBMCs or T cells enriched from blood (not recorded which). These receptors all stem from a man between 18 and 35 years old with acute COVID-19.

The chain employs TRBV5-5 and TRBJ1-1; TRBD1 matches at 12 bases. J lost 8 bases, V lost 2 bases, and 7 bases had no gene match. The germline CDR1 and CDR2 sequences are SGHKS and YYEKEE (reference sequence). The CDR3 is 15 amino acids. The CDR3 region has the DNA TGTGCCAGCAGCTTCCCAGGGACAGGGGGCTGGGAAGCTTTCTTT. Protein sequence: CASSFPGTGGWEAFF.

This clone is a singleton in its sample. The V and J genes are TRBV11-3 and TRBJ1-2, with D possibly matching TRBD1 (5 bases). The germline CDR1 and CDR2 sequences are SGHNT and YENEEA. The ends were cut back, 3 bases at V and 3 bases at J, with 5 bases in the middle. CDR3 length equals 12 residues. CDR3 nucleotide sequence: TGTGCCAGCAGCTTCAGGGACTATGGCTACACCTTC. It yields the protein CASSFRDYGYTF.

Written as DNA, the CDR3 is TGCAGCGTTGACGACTTTCGAGGCACAGATACGCAGTATTTT. Translation: CSVDDFRGTDTQYF. The chain joins TRBV29-1 to TRBJ2-3; D remains unclear. The germline V and J ends were trimmed by 3 bases and 1 base, with 11 bases remaining between them. The CDR3 has 14 residues. Germline V gene sequence: CDR1 SQVTM, CDR2 ANQGSEA.

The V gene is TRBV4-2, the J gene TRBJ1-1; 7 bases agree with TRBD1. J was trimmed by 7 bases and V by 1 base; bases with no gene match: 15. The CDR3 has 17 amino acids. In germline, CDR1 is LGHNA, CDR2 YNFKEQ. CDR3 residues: CASSQGVGAGGSHEAFF. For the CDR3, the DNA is TGTGCCAGCAGCCAAGGTGTTGGGGCAGGGGGTAGCCATGAAGCTTTCTTT.

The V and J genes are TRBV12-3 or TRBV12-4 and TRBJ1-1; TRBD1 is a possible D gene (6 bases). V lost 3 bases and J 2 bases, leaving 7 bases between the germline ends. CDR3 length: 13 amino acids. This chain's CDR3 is CASSLDSNTEAFF. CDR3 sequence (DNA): TGTGCCAGCAGTTTGGACAGCAACACTGAAGCTTTCTTT.

Written as DNA, the CDR3 is TGTGCCTGTAATTCCGGGACAGGGGACTACAATGAGCAGTTCTTC. Residues: CACNSGTGDYNEQFF. The gene calls are TRBV30 and TRBJ2-1, with 10 bases lining up with TRBD1. The V gene's germline CDR1 is GTSNPN and CDR2 SVGIG (reference sequence). J gave up 3 bases and V 6 bases, and 8 bases lay outside the gene matches. The CDR3 runs to 15 residues.

CDR3: CASSFWGDGNQPQHF. For the CDR3, the DNA is TGTGCCAGCAGCTTTTGGGGGGATGGCAATCAGCCCCAGCATTTT. This sequence joins TRBV5-6 and TRBJ1-5, with TRBD1 as a possible D gene (5 bases). The ends were cut back, 2 bases at V and 2 bases at J, with 11 bases in the middle. The CDR3 loop spans 15 amino acids. Germline V lookup: CDR1 SGHDT, CDR2 YYEEEE.

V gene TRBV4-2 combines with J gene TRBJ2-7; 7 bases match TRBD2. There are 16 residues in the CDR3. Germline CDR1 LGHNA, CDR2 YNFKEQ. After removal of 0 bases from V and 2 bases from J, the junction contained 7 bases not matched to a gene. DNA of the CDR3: TGTGCCAGCAGCCAAGAAGACGGCCTAGCGGCCTACGAGCAGTACTTC. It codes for CASSQEDGLAAYEQYF.

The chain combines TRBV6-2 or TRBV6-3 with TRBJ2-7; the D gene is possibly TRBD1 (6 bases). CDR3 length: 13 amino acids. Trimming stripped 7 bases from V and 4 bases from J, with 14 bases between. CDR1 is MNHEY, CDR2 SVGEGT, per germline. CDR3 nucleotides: TGTGCCAGCAACCCTCTGGACAGTTACGAGCAGTACTTC. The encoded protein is CASNPLDSYEQYF.

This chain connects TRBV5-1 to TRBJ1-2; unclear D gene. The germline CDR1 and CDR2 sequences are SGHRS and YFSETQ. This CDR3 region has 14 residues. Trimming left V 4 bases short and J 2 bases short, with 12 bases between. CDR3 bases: TGCGCCAGCAGCCAGGATAGTGACAACTATGGCTACACCTTC. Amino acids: CASSQDSDNYGYTF. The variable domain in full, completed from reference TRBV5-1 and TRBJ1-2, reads KAGVTQTPRYLIKTRGQQVTLSCSPISGHRSVSWYQQTPGQGLQFLFEYFSETQRNKGNFPGRFSGRQFSNSRSEMNVSTLELGDSALYLCASSQDSDNYGYTFGSGTRLTVV.

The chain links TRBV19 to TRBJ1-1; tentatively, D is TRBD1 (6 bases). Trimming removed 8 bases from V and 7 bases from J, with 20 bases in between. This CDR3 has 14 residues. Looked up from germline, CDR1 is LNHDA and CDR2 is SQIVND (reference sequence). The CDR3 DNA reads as TGTGCCAGTCAGGACAGCAGCACCCTCCTTGAAGCTTTCTTT. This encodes CASQDSSTLLEAFF.

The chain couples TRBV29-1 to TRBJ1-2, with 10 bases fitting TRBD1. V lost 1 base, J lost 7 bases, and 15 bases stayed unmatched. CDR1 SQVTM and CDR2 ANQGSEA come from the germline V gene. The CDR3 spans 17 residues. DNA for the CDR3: TGCAGCGTTGAAGGGCCTGGGGTTGGGACAGGGGAAGGTGGCTACACCTTC. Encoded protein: CSVEGPGVGTGEGGYTF. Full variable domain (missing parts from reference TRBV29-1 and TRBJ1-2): SAVISQKPSRDICQRGTSLTIQCQVDSQVTMMFWYRQQPGQSLTLIATANQGSEATYESGFVIDKFPISRPNLTFSTLTVSNMSPEDSSIYLCSVEGPGVGTGEGGYTFGSGTRLTVV.

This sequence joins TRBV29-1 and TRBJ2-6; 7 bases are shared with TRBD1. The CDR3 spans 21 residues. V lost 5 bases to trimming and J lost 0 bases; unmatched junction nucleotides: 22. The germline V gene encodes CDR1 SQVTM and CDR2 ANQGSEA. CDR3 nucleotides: TGCAGCGTTAGGGATTGGGTGACAGGGATCACTTCGAGCTCTGGGGCCAACGTCCTGACTTTC. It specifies CSVRDWVTGITSSSGANVLTF.

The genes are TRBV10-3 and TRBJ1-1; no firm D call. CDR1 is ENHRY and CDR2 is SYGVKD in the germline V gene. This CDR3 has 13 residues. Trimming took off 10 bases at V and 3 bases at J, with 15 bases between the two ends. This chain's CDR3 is CATNNGDYTEAFF. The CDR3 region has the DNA TGTGCCACCAACAACGGGGATTACACTGAAGCTTTCTTT.

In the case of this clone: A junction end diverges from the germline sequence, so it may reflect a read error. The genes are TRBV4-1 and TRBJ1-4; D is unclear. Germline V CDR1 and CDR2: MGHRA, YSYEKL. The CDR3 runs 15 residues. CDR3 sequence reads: CASSQDFATDEKLFF. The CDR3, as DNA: TGCGCCAGTAGCCAAGATTTTGCGACTGATGAAAAACTGTTTTTT.

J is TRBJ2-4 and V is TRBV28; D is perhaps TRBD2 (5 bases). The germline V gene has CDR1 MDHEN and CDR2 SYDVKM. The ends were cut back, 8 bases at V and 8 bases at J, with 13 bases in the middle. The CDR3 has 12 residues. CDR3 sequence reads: CASSRSRDIQYF. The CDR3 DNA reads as TGTGCCAGCTCCCGATCGCGGGACATTCAGTACTTC.

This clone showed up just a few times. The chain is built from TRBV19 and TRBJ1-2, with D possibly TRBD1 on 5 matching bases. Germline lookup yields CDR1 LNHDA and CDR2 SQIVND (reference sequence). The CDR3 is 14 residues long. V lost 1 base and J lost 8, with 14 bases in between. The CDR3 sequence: CASSIVRRDRGYTF. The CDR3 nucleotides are TGTGCCAGTAGTATAGTCCGGAGGGACCGCGGCTACACCTTC. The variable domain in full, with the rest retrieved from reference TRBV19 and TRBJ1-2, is DGGITQSPKYLFRKEGQNVTLSCEQNLNHDAMYWYRQDPGQGLRLIYYSQIVNDFQKGDIAEGYSVSREKKESFPLTVTSAQKNPTAFYLCASSIVRRDRGYTFGSGTRLTVV.

This CDR3 reads CASSLSTGVGEKLFF. CDR3 sequence (DNA): TGTGCCAGCTCACTCTCGACAGGGGTCGGTGAAAAACTGTTTTTT. The rearrangement joins TRBV18 to TRBJ1-4; TRBD1 agrees at 8 bases. Trimming took 4 bases from V and 7 from J; bases not matched to a gene: 8. The CDR3 sequence is 15 residues long. CDR1 KGHSH and CDR2 LQKENI come from the germline V gene.